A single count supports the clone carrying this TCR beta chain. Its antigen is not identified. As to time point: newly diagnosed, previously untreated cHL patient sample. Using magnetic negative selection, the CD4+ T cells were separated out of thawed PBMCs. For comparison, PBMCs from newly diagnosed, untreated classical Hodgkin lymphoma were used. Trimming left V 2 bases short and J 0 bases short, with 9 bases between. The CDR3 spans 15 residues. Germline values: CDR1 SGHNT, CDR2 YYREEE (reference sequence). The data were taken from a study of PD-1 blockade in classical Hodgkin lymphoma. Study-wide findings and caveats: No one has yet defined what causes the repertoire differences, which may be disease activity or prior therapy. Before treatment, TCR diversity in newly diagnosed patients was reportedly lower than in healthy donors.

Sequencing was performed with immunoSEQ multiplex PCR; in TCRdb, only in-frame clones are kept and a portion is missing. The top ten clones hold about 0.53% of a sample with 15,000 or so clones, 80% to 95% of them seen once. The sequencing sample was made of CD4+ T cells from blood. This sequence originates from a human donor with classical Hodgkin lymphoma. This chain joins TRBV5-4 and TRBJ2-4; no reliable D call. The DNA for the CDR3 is TGTGCCAGCAGCTTTTGGGCGGTAGCCAAAAACATTCAGTACTTC. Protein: CASSFWAVAKNIQYF.